The source of this T cell receptor beta chain is a study of blood T cell repertoires in COVID-19. Trimming cost V 5 bases and J 2 bases; bases outside gene matches: 10. This CDR3 is 16 amino acids long. Germline loops: CDR1 LGHDT, CDR2 YNNKEL (reference sequence). The table came from immunoSEQ multiplex PCR; TCRdb's copy has only in-frame clones and leaves some out. Among fewer than 60,000 clones listed, 90% to 95% were seen once. The chain links TRBV3-1 (or the pseudogene TRBV3-2) to TRBJ2-7; TRBD2 aligns across 9 bases. Input material: peripheral blood. The origin of this receptor is a man aged 55 to 70 with COVID-19, enrolled during active disease. CDR3 nucleotides: TGTGCCAGCAGCGCCGCCCCGACTAGCGGAGCCTACGAGCAGTACTTC. This codes for CASSAAPTSGAYEQYF.